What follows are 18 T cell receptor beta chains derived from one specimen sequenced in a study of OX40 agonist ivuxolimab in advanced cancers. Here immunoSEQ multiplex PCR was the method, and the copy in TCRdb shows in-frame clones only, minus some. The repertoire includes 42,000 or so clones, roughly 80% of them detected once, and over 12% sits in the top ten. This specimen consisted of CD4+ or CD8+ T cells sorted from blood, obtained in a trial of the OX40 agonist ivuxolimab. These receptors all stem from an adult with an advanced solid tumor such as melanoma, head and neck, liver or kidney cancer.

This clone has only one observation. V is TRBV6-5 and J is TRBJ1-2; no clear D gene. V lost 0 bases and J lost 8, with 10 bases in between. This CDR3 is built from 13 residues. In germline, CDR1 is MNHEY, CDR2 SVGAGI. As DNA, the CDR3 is TGTGCCAGCAGTTACTCCACCGGGGTGGGCTACACCTTC. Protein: CASSYSTGVGYTF.

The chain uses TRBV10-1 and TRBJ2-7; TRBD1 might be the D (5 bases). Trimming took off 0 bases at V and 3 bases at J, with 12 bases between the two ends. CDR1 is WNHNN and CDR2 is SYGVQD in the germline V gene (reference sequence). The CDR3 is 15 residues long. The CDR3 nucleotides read TGCGCCAGCAGTGAGTCAGGGGAAGGGGACTACGAGCAGTACTTC. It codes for CASSESGEGDYEQYF.

CDR3 sequence (DNA): TGCGCCAGCAGCCCTATCTCGGACATGAACACTGAAGCTTTCTTT. It is translated as CASSPISDMNTEAFF. The gene calls are TRBV5-1 and TRBJ1-1, with D possibly matching TRBD1 (5 bases). Germline V gives CDR1 SGHRS, CDR2 YFSETQ. Trimming cost V 4 bases and J 0 bases, with 13 bases left between them. The CDR3 is 15 residues long.

This chain's CDR3 is CASSIFAFSNQPQHF. As DNA, the CDR3 is TGTGCCAGTAGTATTTTCGCCTTTAGCAATCAGCCCCAGCATTTT. V usage is TRBV19 and J usage is TRBJ1-5; D call uncertain. CDR3 length: 15 amino acids. The ends were cut back, 3 bases at V and 0 bases at J, with 9 bases in the middle. Germline V gene data show CDR1 as LNHDA and CDR2 as SQIVND (reference sequence).

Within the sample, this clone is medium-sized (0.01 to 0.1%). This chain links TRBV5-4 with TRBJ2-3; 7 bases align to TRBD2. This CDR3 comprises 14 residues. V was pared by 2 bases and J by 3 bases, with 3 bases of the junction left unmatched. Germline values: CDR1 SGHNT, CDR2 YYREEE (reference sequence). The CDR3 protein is CASSFGGGTDTQYF. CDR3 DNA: TGTGCCAGCAGCTTTGGGGGGGGGACAGATACGCAGTATTTT.

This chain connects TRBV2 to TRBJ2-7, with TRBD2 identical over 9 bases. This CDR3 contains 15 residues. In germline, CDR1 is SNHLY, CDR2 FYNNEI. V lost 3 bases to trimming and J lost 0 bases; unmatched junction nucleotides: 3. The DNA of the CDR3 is TGTGCCAGCAGTGATGGAGCGGGAGGCTCCTACGAGCAGTACTTC. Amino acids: CASSDGAGGSYEQYF.

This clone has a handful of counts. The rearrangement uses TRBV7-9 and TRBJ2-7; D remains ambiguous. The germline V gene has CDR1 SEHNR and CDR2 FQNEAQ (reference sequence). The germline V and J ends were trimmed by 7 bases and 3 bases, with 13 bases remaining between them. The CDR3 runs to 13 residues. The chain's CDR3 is CASTDGSHYEQYF. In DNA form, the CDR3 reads TGTGCCAGCACGGACGGGTCCCACTACGAGCAGTACTTC.

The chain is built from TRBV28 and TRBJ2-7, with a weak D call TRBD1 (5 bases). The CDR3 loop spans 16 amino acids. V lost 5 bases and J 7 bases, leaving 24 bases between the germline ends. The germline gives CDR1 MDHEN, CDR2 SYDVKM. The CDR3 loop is CASSRPGLHRPLEQYF. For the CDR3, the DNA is TGTGCCAGCAGTCGCCCCGGGCTCCACAGGCCCTTGGAGCAGTACTTC.

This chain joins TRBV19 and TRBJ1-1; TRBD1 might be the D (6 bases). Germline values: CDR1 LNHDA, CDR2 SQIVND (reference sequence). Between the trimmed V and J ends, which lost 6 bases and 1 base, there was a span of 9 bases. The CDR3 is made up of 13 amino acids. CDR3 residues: CASRGGPNTEAFF. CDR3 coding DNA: TGTGCCAGTAGAGGGGGGCCGAACACTGAAGCTTTCTTT. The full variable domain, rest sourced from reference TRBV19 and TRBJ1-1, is DGGITQSPKYLFRKEGQNVTLSCEQNLNHDAMYWYRQDPGQGLRLIYYSQIVNDFQKGDIAEGYSVSREKKESFPLTVTSAQKNPTAFYLCASRGGPNTEAFFGQGTRLTVV.

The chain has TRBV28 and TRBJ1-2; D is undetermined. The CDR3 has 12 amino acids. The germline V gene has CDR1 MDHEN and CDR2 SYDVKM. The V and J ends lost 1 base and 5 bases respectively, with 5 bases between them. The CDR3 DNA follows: TGTGCCAGCAGTTTATCGATGTATGGCTACACCTTC. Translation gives CASSLSMYGYTF.

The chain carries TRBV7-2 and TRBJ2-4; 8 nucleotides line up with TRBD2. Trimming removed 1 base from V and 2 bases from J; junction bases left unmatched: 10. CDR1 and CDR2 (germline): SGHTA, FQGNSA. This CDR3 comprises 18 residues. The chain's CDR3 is CASSLGLAGGSPKNIQYF. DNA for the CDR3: TGTGCCAGCAGCTTAGGGCTAGCGGGTGGATCTCCCAAAAACATTCAGTACTTC.

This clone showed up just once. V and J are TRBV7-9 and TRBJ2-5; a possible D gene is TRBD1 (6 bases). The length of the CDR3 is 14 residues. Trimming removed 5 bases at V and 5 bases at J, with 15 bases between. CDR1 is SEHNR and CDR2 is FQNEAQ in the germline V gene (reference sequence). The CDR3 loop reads CASSPTQGLETQYF. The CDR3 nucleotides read TGTGCCAGCAGCCCTACCCAGGGGCTGGAGACCCAGTACTTC.

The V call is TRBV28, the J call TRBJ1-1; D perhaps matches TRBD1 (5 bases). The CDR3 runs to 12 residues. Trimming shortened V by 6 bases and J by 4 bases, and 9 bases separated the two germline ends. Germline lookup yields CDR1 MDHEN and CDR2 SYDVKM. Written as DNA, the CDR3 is TGTGCCAGCAGCCAAGGGGTCACTGAAGCTTTCTTT. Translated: CASSQGVTEAFF.

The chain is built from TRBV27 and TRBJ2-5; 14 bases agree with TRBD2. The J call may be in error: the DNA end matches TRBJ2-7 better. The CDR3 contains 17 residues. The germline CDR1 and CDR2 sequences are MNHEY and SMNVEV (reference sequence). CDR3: CASSRTGLAGVTYEQYF. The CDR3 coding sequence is TGTGCCAGCAGCCGAACGGGACTAGCGGGAGTAACCTACGAGCAGTACTTC.

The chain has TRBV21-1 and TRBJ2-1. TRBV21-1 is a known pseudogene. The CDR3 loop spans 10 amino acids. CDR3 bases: TGTGCCAGCAAACGTGGTGAGCAGTTCTTC. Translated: CASKRGEQFF.

CDR3 residues: CASRPGVIMNTEAFF. CDR3 in DNA: TGTGCCAGCAGACCAGGGGTCATCATGAACACTGAAGCTTTCTTT. V and J are TRBV5-5 and TRBJ1-1; possible D gene TRBD1, 6 bases. V was clipped by 5 bases and J by 0 bases, with 14 bases between them. Germline loops: CDR1 SGHKS, CDR2 YYEKEE (reference sequence). CDR3 length equals 15 residues. The whole variable domain, filled in from reference TRBV5-5 and TRBJ1-1, reads DAGVTQSPTHLIKTRGQQVTLRCSPISGHKSVSWYQQVLGQGPQFIFQYYEKEERGRGNFPDRFSARQFPNYSSELNVNALLLGDSALYLCASRPGVIMNTEAFFGQGTRLTVV.

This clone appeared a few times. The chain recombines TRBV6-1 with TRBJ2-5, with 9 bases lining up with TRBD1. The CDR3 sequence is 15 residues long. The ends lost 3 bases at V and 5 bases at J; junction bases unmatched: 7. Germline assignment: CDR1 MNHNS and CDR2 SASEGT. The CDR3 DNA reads TGTGCCAGCAGTGATTGGGGACAGGGTTTCGAGACCCAGTACTTC. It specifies CASSDWGQGFETQYF.

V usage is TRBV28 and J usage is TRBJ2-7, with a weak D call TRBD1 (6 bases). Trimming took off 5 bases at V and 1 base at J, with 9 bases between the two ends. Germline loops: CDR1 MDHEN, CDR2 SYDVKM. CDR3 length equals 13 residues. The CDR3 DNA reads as TGTGCCAGCAGTACAGGGATATCCTACGAGCAGTACTTC. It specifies CASSTGISYEQYF.